The 22 T cell receptor beta chains listed next were all sequenced from one sample in a study of shared clonotypes between healthy human individuals. TCRdb keeps only in-frame clones here, not all; method: immunoSEQ multiplex PCR. The repertoire consists of a few million clones, with roughly nine tenths occurring once and the leading ten covering more than 0.12%. The sample consisted of naive CD4+ T cells sorted from blood. The subset: CD45RA+ positively selected. Receptors were obtained from a man aged 18 to 30 in good health.

V is TRBV4-1 and J is TRBJ2-3; D might be TRBD2 (5 bases). The V end was cut by 6 bases, the J end by 1 base, with 29 bases between. This CDR3 has 20 amino acids. The germline CDR1 and CDR2 sequences are MGHRA and YSYEKL. CDR3 sequence: CASSPSMGVSVGGRTDTQYF. Here the CDR3 DNA reads TGCGCCAGCAGTCCATCTATGGGTGTCTCAGTGGGCGGGCGCACAGATACGCAGTATTTT.

This clone was observed a few times. The chain is built from TRBV6-6 and TRBJ2-7; 7 bases align to TRBD1. Germline loops: CDR1 MNHNY, CDR2 SVGAGI (reference sequence). The CDR3 loop spans 13 amino acids. The V gene end was trimmed by 6 bases and the J gene end by 2 bases; junction bases not matched to a gene: 4. The CDR3 region has the DNA TGTGCCAGCAGAAAGACAGGGACCTACGAGCAGTACTTC. Translating gives CASRKTGTYEQYF.

V gene TRBV6-5 combines with J gene TRBJ2-7, with TRBD2 identical over 10 bases. The germline V gene encodes CDR1 MNHEY and CDR2 SVGAGI. With 2 bases clipped from V and 6 bases from J, the junction kept 7 bases outside the gene matches. This CDR3 has 15 amino acids. CDR3 in DNA: TGTGCCAGCAGTTACCGGCTAGCGGGAGTGGGCGAGCAGTACTTC. Translating it yields CASSYRLAGVGEQYF.

The chain employs TRBV4-1 and TRBJ2-5; TRBD2 is a possible D gene (6 bases). The V end lost 2 bases, the J end lost 5 bases, and 18 bases lay between the germline ends. Germline CDR1 is MGHRA and CDR2 is YSYEKL. The CDR3 is 16 amino acids. CDR3 sequence (DNA): TGCGCCAGCAGCCAACAAACAGGAGGGCCGCAGGAGACCCAGTACTTC. Its protein is CASSQQTGGPQETQYF.

J is TRBJ2-5 and V is TRBV18; 7 bases match TRBD1. The V gene end was trimmed by 4 bases and the J gene end by 4 bases; junction bases not matched to a gene: 6. The germline V gene encodes CDR1 KGHSH and CDR2 LQKENI. The CDR3 covers 14 residues. The CDR3 region is CASSHRGSVETQYF. The CDR3 DNA follows: TGTGCCAGCTCACACAGGGGTTCAGTAGAGACCCAGTACTTC.

V is TRBV5-1 and J is TRBJ2-5; D perhaps matches TRBD1 (5 bases). The germline V gene has CDR1 SGHRS and CDR2 YFSETQ. The CDR3 covers 15 residues. Between the trimmed V and J ends, which lost 4 bases and 3 bases, there was a span of 16 bases. The chain's CDR3 is CASSARVPWEETQYF. The CDR3 nucleotides are TGCGCCAGCAGCGCCAGGGTACCCTGGGAAGAGACCCAGTACTTC.

The CDR3 region is CAFLRGHEQYF. The CDR3 coding sequence is TGTGCCTTCCTAAGGGGCCACGAGCAGTACTTC. This chain uses TRBV30 with TRBJ2-7, with D perhaps TRBD1 (5 bases). V lost 7 bases and J lost 5, with 12 bases in between. The CDR3 consists of 11 residues. CDR1 GTSNPN and CDR2 SVGIG come from the germline V gene (reference sequence).

The CDR3 protein is CASGRPGVQETQYF. The CDR3 bases are TGTGCTAGTGGTCGCCCCGGAGTCCAAGAGACCCAGTACTTC. The chain joins TRBV12-5 to TRBJ2-5, with D hard to call. Germline lookup yields CDR1 LGHNT and CDR2 FRNRAP. The CDR3 runs 14 residues. V lost 5 bases to trimming and J lost 1 base, with 11 bases between them.

The V and J genes are TRBV6-1 and TRBJ1-2, with D unresolved. Germline V gene lookup returns CDR1 MNHNS and CDR2 SASEGT. This CDR3 has 14 residues. V was clipped by 7 bases and J by 11 bases, with 23 bases between them. The CDR3 bases are TGTGCCAGCATGTCGACGGATGCGGTGTTTGGGTACACCTTC. As protein: CASMSTDAVFGYTF.

The chain couples TRBV7-2 to TRBJ1-1; a possible D gene is TRBD1 (5 bases). Germline V CDR1 and CDR2: SGHTA, FQGNSA. This CDR3 spans 14 amino acids. V shed 3 bases and J shed 4 bases, with 12 bases lying between them. The CDR3: CASSFGEGTTEAFF. CDR3 DNA sequence: TGTGCCAGCAGCTTCGGGGAAGGGACCACTGAAGCTTTCTTT. The variable domain in full, completed from reference TRBV7-2 and TRBJ1-1, reads GAGVSQSPSNKVTEKGKDVELRCDPISGHTALYWYRQSLGQGLEFLIYFQGNSAPDKSGLPSDRFSAERTGGSVSTLTIQRTQQEDSAVYLCASSFGEGTTEAFFGQGTRLTVV.

The chain links TRBV19 to TRBJ1-1; 10 positions agree with TRBD1. Germline V gene sequence: CDR1 LNHDA, CDR2 SQIVND (reference sequence). The junction had 6 bases not matched to a gene; V was cut back by 5 bases and J by 3 bases. The CDR3 has 15 amino acids. In DNA form, the CDR3 reads TGTGCCAGTAGTTCTTGGACAGGGGGGGACACTGAAGCTTTCTTT. It codes for CASSSWTGGDTEAFF.

DNA of the CDR3: TGCGCCAGCAGCTCGGGCAATGACAGGGCAACTGAAGCTTTCTTT. Translating it yields CASSSGNDRATEAFF. V is TRBV5-1 and J is TRBJ1-1; 7 bases line up with TRBD1. The CDR3 contains 15 residues. CDR1 and CDR2 (germline): SGHRS, YFSETQ. V dropped 3 bases and J dropped 5; count of bases not matched to a gene: 10.

As to this clone: The sample has other DNA sequences that encode this CDR3 too. The chain couples TRBV7-2 to TRBJ1-1, with D hard to call. The CDR3 covers 13 residues. The germline V gene encodes CDR1 SGHTA and CDR2 FQGNSA. Trimming stripped 4 bases from V and 1 base from J, with 7 bases between. This CDR3 reads CASSSGRNTEAFF. For the CDR3, the DNA is TGTGCCAGCAGCTCCGGACGGAACACTGAAGCTTTCTTT. Full variable domain (missing parts from reference TRBV7-2 and TRBJ1-1): GAGVSQSPSNKVTEKGKDVELRCDPISGHTALYWYRQSLGQGLEFLIYFQGNSAPDKSGLPSDRFSAERTGGSVSTLTIQRTQQEDSAVYLCASSSGRNTEAFFGQGTRLTVV.

This chain uses TRBV5-1 with TRBJ1-6; D is uncertain. The CDR3 runs 16 residues. Trimming pared 3 bases from V and 1 base from J, leaving 11 bases between. Per the germline V gene, CDR1 is SGHRS and CDR2 is YFSETQ. Here the CDR3 reads CASSSGIGSYNSPLHF. DNA for the CDR3: TGCGCCAGCAGCTCCGGCATCGGGTCCTATAATTCACCCCTCCACTTT.

In regard to this clone: This sample also contains other DNA sequences that code for the same CDR3. The rearrangement joins TRBV7-2 to TRBJ2-6; D ambiguous. Germline CDR1 SGHTA, CDR2 FQGNSA. The V end lost 4 bases, the J end lost 0 bases, and 1 base lay between the germline ends. This CDR3 comprises 13 residues. CDR3 residues: CASSSSGANVLTF. CDR3 DNA sequence: TGTGCCAGCAGCTCCTCTGGGGCCAACGTCCTGACTTTC.

The chain links TRBV19 to TRBJ2-1, with 7 bases matching TRBD2. V was pared by 5 bases and J by 7 bases, with 14 bases of the junction left unmatched. Germline CDR1 is LNHDA and CDR2 is SQIVND (reference sequence). The CDR3 consists of 16 residues. The CDR3 loop reads CASSVIASGLGNEQFF. CDR3 coding DNA: TGTGCCAGTAGTGTCATTGCTAGCGGCCTGGGGAATGAGCAGTTCTTC.

The chain uses TRBV4-3 and TRBJ2-4; 8 bases are a match to TRBD2. The CDR3 sequence is 18 residues long. The germline gives CDR1 LGHNA, CDR2 YSLEER. With 0 bases clipped from V and 1 base from J, the junction kept 8 bases outside the gene matches. The CDR3 DNA reads as TGCGCCAGCAGCCAAGATCTTGCGGGGGGTCACGCCAAAAACATTCAGTACTTC. It encodes CASSQDLAGGHAKNIQYF.

The rearrangement uses TRBV6-5 and TRBJ1-1; D perhaps matches TRBD1 (6 bases). CDR1 and CDR2 from the germline V gene are MNHEY and SVGAGI. The CDR3 sequence is 13 residues long. Deletions cut 7 bases from V and 3 bases from J, with 12 bases between. The DNA for the CDR3 is TGTGCCAGCACCTTAAACAGGGACACTGAAGCTTTCTTT. Protein sequence: CASTLNRDTEAFF.

This clone was detected only a few times. This sample also contains other DNA sequences that code for the same CDR3. J is TRBJ2-2 and V is TRBV30; TRBD1 matches at 8 bases. V gave up 0 bases and J gave up 8 bases; unmatched junction bases: 5. CDR1 GTSNPN and CDR2 SVGIG come from the germline V gene (reference sequence). This CDR3 comprises 14 residues. As DNA, the CDR3 is TGTGCCTGGAGTGTTACAGGGGGGACGGGGGAGCTGTTTTTT. Its translation is CAWSVTGGTGELFF.

This CDR3 is CASRGSPRYGTGAHGNQPQHF. CDR3 nucleotides: TGTGCCAGTAGGGGGTCCCCACGTTACGGGACAGGGGCTCACGGCAATCAGCCCCAGCATTTT. V gene TRBV19 combines with J gene TRBJ1-5; 10 bases agree with TRBD1. CDR3 size: 21 residues. Trimming removed 6 bases from V and 2 bases from J; junction bases left unmatched: 22. In germline, CDR1 is LNHDA, CDR2 SQIVND (reference sequence).

The rearrangement links TRBV5-4 to TRBJ2-7; D is possibly TRBD2 (6 bases). Germline CDR1 SGHNT, CDR2 YYREEE (reference sequence). CDR3 length equals 18 residues. Trimming stripped 0 bases from V and 3 bases from J, with 22 bases between. The CDR3, as DNA: TGTGCCAGCAGCTTGGGGGGCCGGGAGCGGACTTCGGTCTACGAGCAGTACTTC. It yields the protein CASSLGGRERTSVYEQYF.

The chain couples TRBV5-1 to TRBJ1-4, with a tentative D call TRBD1 (5 bases). Germline lookup yields CDR1 SGHRS and CDR2 YFSETQ. This CDR3 has 14 amino acids. The germline V and J ends were trimmed by 3 bases and 8 bases, with 14 bases remaining between them. CDR3 loop: CASSWEGRGEKLFF. The CDR3 DNA reads TGCGCCAGCAGCTGGGAGGGGAGGGGCGAAAAACTGTTTTTT.